This T cell receptor (beta chain) appears in the sequencing data of a study of Graves' ophthalmopathy and Graves' hyperthyroidism. Study-wide background: The authors collected peripheral blood at initial diagnosis, before any treatment.

The V end was cut by 0 bases, the J end by 1 base, with 10 bases between. The CDR3 sequence is 16 residues long. The germline V gene encodes CDR1 MNHEY and CDR2 SVGAGI. If no ophthalmopathy appeared within 18 months of follow-up, hyperthyroidism was termed stable. Each hyperthyroidism patient was newly diagnosed, with under 2 months' duration, and aged 18 to 65. In this sample, this clonotype turned up a few times. Amplified TCR beta CDR3 regions were obtained using RNA transcripts as template. RT-PCR with HTBI primers came first, then second-round multiplex PCR. TCRdb processed the multiplex PCR reads anew with MiXCR; each CDR3 protein has one entry. The data show hundreds of thousands of distinct CDR3 sequences, 20% to 25% seen once.

This clonotype originated in a woman younger than 30 with stable Graves' hyperthyroidism. Some clones in this sample may be carry-over from other donors' samples. Specimen: peripheral blood. The rearrangement links TRBV6-5 to TRBJ1-5, with D tentatively TRBD1 (5 bases). In nucleotides, the CDR3 is TGTGCCAGCAGTTACTCGTGGAGGGGAAGCAATCAGCCCCAGCATTTT. Residues: CASSYSWRGSNQPQHF.